Given below is one T cell receptor (beta chain) in context. No antigen is known for it. A much bigger clone sits one base away, suggesting this may be a read error. The CDR3 consists of 14 residues. V shed 5 bases and J shed 3 bases, with 13 bases lying between them. In germline, CDR1 is MNHNY, CDR2 SVGAGI (reference sequence). The data are from a study of blood T cells in healthy people across ages. Study-wide points: Changes in expanded clonotypes were possibly confounded, as the CMV status of donors was unknown. From one million sequenced T cells, diversity estimates were lower bounds. Unsorted PBMC material precluded a definitive naive versus antigen-experienced comparison.

Sample-barcoded 5' priming and a J-beta primer mix drove a second PCR of about 7 to 11 cycles. A tag from a template-switch adaptor with 12 random nucleotides marked each cDNA molecule. A single record per CDR3 protein comes from TCRdb applying MiXCR to the 5' RACE reads. The sample records 650,000 to 700,000 distinct CDR3 sequences, approximately 52% being singletons. The sequenced sample was blood. This receptor was identified in a woman older than 75 in good health. The chain combines TRBV6-6 with TRBJ1-1; D remains unclear. This CDR3 is CASSDGVADTEAFF. CDR3 bases: TGTGCCAGCAGTGACGGGGTTGCGGACACTGAAGCTTTCTTT.